This T cell receptor beta chain is from a study of T-cell memory formation after mild COVID-19. TCRdb fed the 5' RACE reads into MiXCR, producing one record per CDR3 protein. There are 270,000 or so distinct CDR3 sequences in the sample; approximately 16% occur only once, and 20% to 25% lies in the top ten. The CDR3 has 11 amino acids. Germline CDR1 LNHDA, CDR2 SQIVND (reference sequence). Deletions cut 6 bases from V and 6 bases from J, with 8 bases between. The sequenced sample consisted of PBMCs or a T cell subset sorted from them (not recorded which). The chain recombines TRBV19 with TRBJ1-1; D gene uncertain. The clonotype originates from a man younger than 35 who had mild COVID-19 (a few samples of this study predate the infection). Cell type and time point are not known. CDR3 protein: CASRKEAEAFF. Written as DNA, the CDR3 is TGTGCCAGTAGGAAAGAGGCTGAAGCTTTCTTT.